This T cell receptor (beta chain) was observed in a study of cytomegalovirus exposure and HLA in healthy donors. Study outcomes and limitations: Common viral pathogens (according to a later analysis) appeared linked to several of the most significant clusters. Cytomegalovirus association was listed for 150 to 200 TCR beta chains.

PCR involved 60 Vbeta and 13 Jbeta primers. Sequencing was performed with immunoSEQ multiplex PCR; in TCRdb, only in-frame clones are kept and a portion is missing. The sample carries roughly 200,000 clones, 80% to 90% recorded once. Regarding this clone: The antigen remains unidentified.

The sequence derives from a young man in good health and CMV-seronegative. Sequenced: PBMCs.

CDR3 residues: CASSPGVSQGQPQHF. CDR3 sequence (DNA): TGTGCCAGCAGCCCAGGGGTATCTCAGGGTCAGCCCCAGCATTTT. J is TRBJ1-5 and V is TRBV11-2, with D possibly matching TRBD1 (6 bases). V lost 5 bases and J 6 bases, leaving 17 bases between the germline ends. The CDR3 length is 15 residues. Germline V CDR1 and CDR2: SGHAT, FQNNGV.